The clone carrying this T cell receptor beta chain was seen a single time. The antigen remains undetermined. TCRdb's copy holds only in-frame clones and misses some; the assay was immunoSEQ multiplex PCR. The sample shows 350 to 500 clones, less than 90% of them seen only once. The sample originates from a study of circulating tumor DNA in untreated peripheral T-cell lymphoma. General observations from the study: Persistent ctDNA after therapy did not always predict relapse.

What was sequenced was cell-free DNA from blood serum. This receptor was taken from a human donor with peripheral T-cell lymphoma.

CDR3 region: CASSQNPRDRVSSGNTIYF. The DNA of the CDR3 is TGCGCCAGCAGCCAGAACCCCCGGGACAGGGTCTCCTCTGGAAACACCATATATTTT. The genes are TRBV4-1 and TRBJ1-3; 9 bases are a match to TRBD1. Looked up from germline, CDR1 is MGHRA and CDR2 is YSYEKL. The CDR3 contains 19 residues. V gave up 3 bases and J gave up 0 bases; unmatched junction bases: 12.